This TCR beta chain is drawn from a study of T cell repertoires in cytomegalovirus infection (dated by TCRdb to about 2019). With regard to the full study: Donor HLA type was relevant to the analysis, because carriage of CMV infection together with the matching HLA type was indicated by public TCR beta signatures. Here is what the overall study found, with its caveats: The ex vivo response was dominated by HLA-C-restricted CMV-specific TCR beta clonotypes, which also provided the single most frequent clonotype in two of eight donors. Cumulative frequency of public TCR beta family members discriminated carriers of CMV infection plus the relevant HLA type in this cohort and an independent roughly 330-donor cohort.

These reads were obtained on an Illumina HiSeq 1500. TCRdb reworked the public reads: Q25 trimming with fastp, MiXCR clone assembly, productive beta chains retained. Each entry merges the rows of one CDR3 protein and shows their most common DNA and genes. The sample table shows around 300,000 distinct CDR3 sequences, and roughly 24% are seen once. The ten top clones hold 14% of the sample. This clonotype was counted at least ten times. This clone's antigen is unknown. No quality values exist for individual bases; no much larger clone is one base distant. Including cysteine and phenylalanine, the CDR3 has 15 amino acids. Solely the CDR3 DNA is kept, with 45 bases framed from the first base. The germline V gene (reference sequence) yields LNHDA for CDR1 and SQIVND for CDR2. V is pared back by 1 base and J by 3 bases, with 12 bases lying between the germline termini.

The sequence came from a human donor in good health (CMV status not recorded). Some clones in this sample may be carry-over from other donors' samples. The chain joins TRBV19 to TRBJ1-1; TRBD1 might be the D gene, on 5 matching bases. The sequencing input was PBMCs. The bases are TGTGCCAGTAGTATAGTCGGGGGAAGCGACACTGAAGCTTTCTTT. The encoded protein is CASSIVGGSDTEAFF.